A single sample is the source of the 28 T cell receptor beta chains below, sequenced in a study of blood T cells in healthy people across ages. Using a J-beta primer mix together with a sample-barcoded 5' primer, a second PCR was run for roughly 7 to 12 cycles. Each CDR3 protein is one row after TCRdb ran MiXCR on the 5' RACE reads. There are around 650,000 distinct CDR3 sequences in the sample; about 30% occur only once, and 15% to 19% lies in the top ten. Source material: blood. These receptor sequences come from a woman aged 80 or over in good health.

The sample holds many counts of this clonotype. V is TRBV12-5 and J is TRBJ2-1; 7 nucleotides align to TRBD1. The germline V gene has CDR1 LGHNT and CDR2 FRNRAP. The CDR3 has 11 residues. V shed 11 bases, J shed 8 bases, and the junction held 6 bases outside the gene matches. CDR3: CASHRGHEQFF. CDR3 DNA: TGTGCTTCCCACAGGGGACATGAGCAGTTCTTC.

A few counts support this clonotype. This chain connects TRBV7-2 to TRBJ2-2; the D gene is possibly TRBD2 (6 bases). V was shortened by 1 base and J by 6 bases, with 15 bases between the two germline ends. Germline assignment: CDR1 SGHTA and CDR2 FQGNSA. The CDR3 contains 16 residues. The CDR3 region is CASSLVGGGRAGELFF. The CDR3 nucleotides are TGTGCCAGCAGCTTAGTGGGAGGTGGTCGGGCCGGGGAGCTGTTTTTT.

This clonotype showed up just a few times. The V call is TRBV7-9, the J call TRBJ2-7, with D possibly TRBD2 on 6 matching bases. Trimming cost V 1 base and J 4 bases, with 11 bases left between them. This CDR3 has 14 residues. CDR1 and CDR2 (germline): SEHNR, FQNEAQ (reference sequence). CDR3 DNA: TGTGCCAGCAGCTTAGGACCGGGGGTATACGAGCAGTACTTC. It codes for CASSLGPGVYEQYF.

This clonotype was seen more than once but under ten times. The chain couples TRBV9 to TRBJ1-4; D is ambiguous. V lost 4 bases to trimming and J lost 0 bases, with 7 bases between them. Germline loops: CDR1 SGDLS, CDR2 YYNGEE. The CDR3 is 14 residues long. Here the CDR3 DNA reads TGTGCCAGCAGCTACACCTCAACTAATGAAAAACTGTTTTTT. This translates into CASSYTSTNEKLFF.

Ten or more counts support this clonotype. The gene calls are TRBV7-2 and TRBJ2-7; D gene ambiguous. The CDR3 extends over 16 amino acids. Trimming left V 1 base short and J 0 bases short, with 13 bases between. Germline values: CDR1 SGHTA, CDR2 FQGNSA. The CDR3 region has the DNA TGTGCCAGCAGCTTAGAGCCCCAGCTATTCTCCTACGAGCAGTACTTC. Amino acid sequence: CASSLEPQLFSYEQYF.

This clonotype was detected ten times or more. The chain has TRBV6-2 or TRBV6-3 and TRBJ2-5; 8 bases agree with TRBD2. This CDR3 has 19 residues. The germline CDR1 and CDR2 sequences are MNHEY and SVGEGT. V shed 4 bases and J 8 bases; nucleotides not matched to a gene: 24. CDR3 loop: CASSSPPGRGAPGEGTQYF. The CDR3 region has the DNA TGTGCCAGCAGTTCGCCCCCAGGGCGGGGGGCCCCGGGTGAAGGAACCCAGTACTTC.

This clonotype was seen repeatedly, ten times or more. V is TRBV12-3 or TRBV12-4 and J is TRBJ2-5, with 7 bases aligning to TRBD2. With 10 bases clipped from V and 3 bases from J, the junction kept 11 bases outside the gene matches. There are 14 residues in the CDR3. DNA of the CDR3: TGTGCCACCCAGGAGGGGACTAAAGAAGAGACCCAGTACTTC. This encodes CATQEGTKEETQYF.

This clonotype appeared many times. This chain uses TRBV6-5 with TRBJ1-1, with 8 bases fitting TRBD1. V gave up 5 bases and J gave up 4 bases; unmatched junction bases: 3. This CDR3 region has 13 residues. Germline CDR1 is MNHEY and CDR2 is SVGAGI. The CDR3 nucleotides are TGTGCCAGCAGTCGGACAGGGAGCACTGAAGCTTTCTTT. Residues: CASSRTGSTEAFF.

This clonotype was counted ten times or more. CDR3 in DNA: TGTGCCACCAGCATACGTGAGACCCAGTACTTC. The encoded protein is CATSIRETQYF. The V call is TRBV15, the J call TRBJ2-5; D is undetermined. Germline V gene lookup returns CDR1 LNHNV and CDR2 YYDKDF (reference sequence). With 4 bases removed from V and 5 bases from J, the gap between germline ends came to 5 bases. The CDR3 is 11 amino acids.

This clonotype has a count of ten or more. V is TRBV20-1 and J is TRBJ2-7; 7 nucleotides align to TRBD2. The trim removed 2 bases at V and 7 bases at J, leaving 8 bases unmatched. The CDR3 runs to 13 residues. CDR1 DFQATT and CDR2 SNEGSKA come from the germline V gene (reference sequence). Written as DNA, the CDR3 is TGCAGTGCTAGACCCGCGGGGGTAGGGGAGCAGTACTTC. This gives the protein CSARPAGVGEQYF.

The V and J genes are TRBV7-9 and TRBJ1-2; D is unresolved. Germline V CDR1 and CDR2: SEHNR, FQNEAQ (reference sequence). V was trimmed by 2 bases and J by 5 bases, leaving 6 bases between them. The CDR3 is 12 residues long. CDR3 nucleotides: TGTGCCAGCAGCTTAAAACAGTATGGCTACACCTTC. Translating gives CASSLKQYGYTF.

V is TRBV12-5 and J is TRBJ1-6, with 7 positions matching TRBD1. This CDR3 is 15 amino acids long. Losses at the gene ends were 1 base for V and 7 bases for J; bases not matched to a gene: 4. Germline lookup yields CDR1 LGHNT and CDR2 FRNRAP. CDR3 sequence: CASGLGAGGNSPLHF. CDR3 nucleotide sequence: TGTGCTAGTGGTTTGGGTGCAGGGGGAAATTCACCCCTCCACTTT.

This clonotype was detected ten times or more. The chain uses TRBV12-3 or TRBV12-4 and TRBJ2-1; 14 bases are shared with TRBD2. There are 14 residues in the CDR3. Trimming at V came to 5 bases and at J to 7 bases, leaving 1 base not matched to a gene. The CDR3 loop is CASSRTSGGNEQFF. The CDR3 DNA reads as TGTGCCAGCAGTCGGACTAGCGGGGGGAATGAGCAGTTCTTC.

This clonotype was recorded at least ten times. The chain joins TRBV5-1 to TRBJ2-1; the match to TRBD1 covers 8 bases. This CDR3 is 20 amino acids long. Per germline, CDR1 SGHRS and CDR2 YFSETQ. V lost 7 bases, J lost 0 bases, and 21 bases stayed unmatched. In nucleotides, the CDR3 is TGCGCCAGCCGCGGGCCCTTTCGACAGGGGACCCCGAGCTCCTACAATGAGCAGTTCTTC. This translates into CASRGPFRQGTPSSYNEQFF.

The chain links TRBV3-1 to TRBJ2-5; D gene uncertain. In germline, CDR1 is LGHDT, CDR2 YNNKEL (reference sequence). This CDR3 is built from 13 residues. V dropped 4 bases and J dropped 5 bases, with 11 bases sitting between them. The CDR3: CASSPLIWETQYF. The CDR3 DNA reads TGTGCCAGCAGCCCTCTGATTTGGGAGACCCAGTACTTC.

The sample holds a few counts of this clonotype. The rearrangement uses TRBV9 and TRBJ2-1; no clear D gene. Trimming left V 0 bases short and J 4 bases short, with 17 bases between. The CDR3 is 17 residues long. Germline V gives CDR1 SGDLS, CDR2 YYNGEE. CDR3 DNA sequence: TGTGCCAGCAGCGTAGGCCCCCCCCAGGCGACATACAATGAGCAGTTCTTC. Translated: CASSVGPPQATYNEQFF.

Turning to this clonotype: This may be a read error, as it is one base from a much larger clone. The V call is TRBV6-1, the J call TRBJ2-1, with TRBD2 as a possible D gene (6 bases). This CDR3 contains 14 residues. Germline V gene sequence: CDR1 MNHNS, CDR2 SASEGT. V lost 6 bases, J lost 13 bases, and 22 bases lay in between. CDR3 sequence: CASRPAGPGETQFF. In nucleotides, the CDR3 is TGTGCCAGCAGGCCGGCGGGGCCGGGCGAGACCCAGTTCTTC.

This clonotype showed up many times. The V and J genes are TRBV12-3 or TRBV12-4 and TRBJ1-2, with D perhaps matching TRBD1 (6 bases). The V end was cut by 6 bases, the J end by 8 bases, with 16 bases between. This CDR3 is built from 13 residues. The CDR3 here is CASSATQGHGYTF. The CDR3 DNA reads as TGTGCCAGCAGCGCTACACAGGGTCACGGCTACACCTTC.

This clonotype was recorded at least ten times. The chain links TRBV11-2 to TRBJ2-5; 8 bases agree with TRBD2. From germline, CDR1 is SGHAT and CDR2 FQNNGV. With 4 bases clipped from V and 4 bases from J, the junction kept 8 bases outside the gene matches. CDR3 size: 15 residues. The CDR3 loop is CASSSESSGAETQYF. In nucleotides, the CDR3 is TGTGCCAGCAGCTCGGAGAGTAGCGGGGCAGAGACCCAGTACTTC.

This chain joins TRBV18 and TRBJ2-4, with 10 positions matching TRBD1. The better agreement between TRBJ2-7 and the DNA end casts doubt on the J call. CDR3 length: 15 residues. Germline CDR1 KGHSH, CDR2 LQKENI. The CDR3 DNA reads TGTGCCAGCTCACCTCGGACAGGGGGAATCCACGAGCAGTACTTC. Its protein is CASSPRTGGIHEQYF.

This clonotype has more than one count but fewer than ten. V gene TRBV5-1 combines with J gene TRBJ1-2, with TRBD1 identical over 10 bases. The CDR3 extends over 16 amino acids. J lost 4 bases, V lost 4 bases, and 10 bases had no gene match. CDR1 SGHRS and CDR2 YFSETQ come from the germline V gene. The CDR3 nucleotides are TGCGCCAGCAGCGCTACAGGACAGGGGGTTTGCTATGGCTACACCTTC. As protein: CASSATGQGVCYGYTF.

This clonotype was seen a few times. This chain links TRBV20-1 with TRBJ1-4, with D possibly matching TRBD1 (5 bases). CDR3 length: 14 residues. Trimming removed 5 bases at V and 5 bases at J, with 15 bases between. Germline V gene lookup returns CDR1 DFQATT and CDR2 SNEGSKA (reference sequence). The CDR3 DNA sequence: TGCAGTGCTCTACGGCCAGGGCCGAATGAAAAACTGTTTTTT. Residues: CSALRPGPNEKLFF.

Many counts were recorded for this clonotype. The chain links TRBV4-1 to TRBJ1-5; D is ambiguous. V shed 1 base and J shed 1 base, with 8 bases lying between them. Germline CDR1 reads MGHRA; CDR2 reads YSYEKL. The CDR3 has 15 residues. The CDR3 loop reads CASSQAWRSNQPQHF. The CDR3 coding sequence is TGCGCCAGCAGCCAAGCGTGGCGGAGCAATCAGCCCCAGCATTTT.

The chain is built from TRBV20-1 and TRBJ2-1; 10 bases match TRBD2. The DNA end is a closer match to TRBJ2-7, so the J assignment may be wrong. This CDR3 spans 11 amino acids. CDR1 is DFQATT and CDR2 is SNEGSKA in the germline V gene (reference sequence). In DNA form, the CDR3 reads TGCAGTTGGACTAGCGGCTACGAGCAGTACTTC. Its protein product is CSWTSGYEQYF.

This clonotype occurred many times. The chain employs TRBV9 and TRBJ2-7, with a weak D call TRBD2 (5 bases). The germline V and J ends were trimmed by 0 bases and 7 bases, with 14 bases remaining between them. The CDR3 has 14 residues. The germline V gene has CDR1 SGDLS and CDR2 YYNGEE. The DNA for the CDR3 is TGTGCCAGCAGCGTAGCCGGGGTCCCTTGGGAGCAGTACTTC. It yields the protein CASSVAGVPWEQYF.

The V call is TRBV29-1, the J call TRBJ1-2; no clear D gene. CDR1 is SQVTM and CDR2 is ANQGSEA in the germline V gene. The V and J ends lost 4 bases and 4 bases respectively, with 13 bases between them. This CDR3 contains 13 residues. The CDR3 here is CSVAGTVPYGYTF. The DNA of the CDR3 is TGCAGCGTTGCCGGCACCGTTCCCTATGGCTACACCTTC. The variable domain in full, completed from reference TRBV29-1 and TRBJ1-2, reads SAVISQKPSRDICQRGTSLTIQCQVDSQVTMMFWYRQQPGQSLTLIATANQGSEATYESGFVIDKFPISRPNLTFSTLTVSNMSPEDSSIYLCSVAGTVPYGYTFGSGTRLTVV.

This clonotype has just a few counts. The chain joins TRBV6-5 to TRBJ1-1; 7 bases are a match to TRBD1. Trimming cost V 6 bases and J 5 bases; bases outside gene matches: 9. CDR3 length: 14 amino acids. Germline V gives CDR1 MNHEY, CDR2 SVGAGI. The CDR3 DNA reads TGTGCCAGCAGCAACCAGGGGGGGAGAACTGAAGCTTTCTTT. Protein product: CASSNQGGRTEAFF.

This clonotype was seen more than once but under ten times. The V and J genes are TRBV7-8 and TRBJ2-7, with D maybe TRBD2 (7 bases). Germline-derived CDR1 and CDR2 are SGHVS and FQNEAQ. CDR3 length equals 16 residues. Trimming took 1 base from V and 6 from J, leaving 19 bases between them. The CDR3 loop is CASSLGGGGRWGEQYF. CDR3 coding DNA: TGTGCCAGCAGCTTAGGGGGGGGCGGCCGATGGGGCGAGCAGTACTTC.